The 10 T cell receptor beta chains below come from one sample, sequenced in a study of Ad26.COV2.S vaccination and SARS-CoV-2 variants. Treatment noted: around 19 received Ad26.COV2.S at low or high dose, single or two shots; about 5 received placebo; per-sample allocation not given. The samples date from day 63 after the first vaccine or placebo injection. Data came from immunoSEQ multiplex PCR; TCRdb stores just in-frame clones and leaves some out. Altogether 400,000 to 450,000 clones are present, about 93% being singletons, with the ten largest covering 12%. The sample consisted of peripheral blood, taken in a trial of Ad26.COV2.S vaccine versus placebo. The receptors originated from a person between 18 and 60 years old who received the Ad26.COV2.S COVID-19 vaccine or a placebo.

This chain uses TRBV9 with TRBJ2-1; 12 bases match TRBD2. This CDR3 has 19 amino acids. Trimming at V came to 1 base and at J to 7 bases, leaving 15 bases not matched to a gene. Germline values: CDR1 SGDLS, CDR2 YYNGEE. CDR3 bases: TGTGCCAGCAGCGTAAATCTAGCGGGAGGGCCGACGGAATTTAATGAGCAGTTCTTC. Protein sequence: CASSVNLAGGPTEFNEQFF. The entire variable domain, with the rest obtained from reference TRBV9 and TRBJ2-1, is as follows: DSGVTQTPKHLITATGQRVTLRCSPRSGDLSVYWYQQSLDQGLQFLIQYYNGEERAKGNILERFSAQQFPDLHSELNLSSLELGDSALYFCASSVNLAGGPTEFNEQFFGPGTRLTVL.

V usage is TRBV4-1 and J usage is TRBJ2-3; D is undetermined. CDR1 is MGHRA and CDR2 is YSYEKL in the germline V gene. V lost 1 base to trimming and J lost 2 bases, with 10 bases between them. The CDR3 sequence is 15 residues long. The CDR3 DNA is TGCGCCAGCAGCCAAGTCGGCGCGGCCACAGATACGCAGTATTTT. This translates into CASSQVGAATDTQYF.

This rearrangement joins TRBV5-8 to TRBJ1-4; 7 bases agree with TRBD1. The CDR3 is made up of 17 amino acids. From germline, CDR1 is SGHTS and CDR2 YDEGEE. Trimming at V came to 4 bases and at J to 5 bases, leaving 14 bases not matched to a gene. The CDR3 spells CASSLRLRDSLNEKLFF. The CDR3 coding sequence is TGTGCCAGCAGCCTAAGACTCCGGGACAGCTTAAATGAAAAACTGTTTTTT.

V gene TRBV5-1 combines with J gene TRBJ2-1; perhaps TRBD2 as D (6 bases). V lost 2 bases and J lost 8, with 17 bases in between. Germline-derived CDR1 and CDR2 are SGHRS and YFSETQ. The CDR3 has 15 residues. CDR3 in DNA: TGCGCCAGCAGCTTTCCGGGAGAGGGTTCCTATGAGCAGTTCTTC. Its translation is CASSFPGEGSYEQFF.

V is TRBV6-1 and J is TRBJ1-4; 7 bases align to TRBD1. Germline assignment: CDR1 MNHNS and CDR2 SASEGT. J lost 5 bases, V lost 5 bases, and 8 bases had no gene match. The CDR3 contains 15 residues. CDR3 sequence: CASSLPRDSNEKLFF. The CDR3 nucleotides are TGTGCCAGCAGTTTACCCCGGGACAGCAATGAAAAACTGTTTTTT.

The chain uses TRBV7-9 and TRBJ2-2; 7 nucleotides agree with TRBD1. The V gene's germline CDR1 is SEHNR and CDR2 FQNEAQ (reference sequence). J was trimmed by 0 bases and V by 1 base; bases with no gene match: 2. The CDR3 spans 16 residues. In DNA form, the CDR3 reads TGTGCCAGCAGCTTAGGCAGGGGGTCGAACACCGGGGAGCTGTTTTTT. It codes for CASSLGRGSNTGELFF.

This chain connects TRBV10-3 to TRBJ2-7; no clear D. From germline, CDR1 is ENHRY and CDR2 SYGVKD. CDR3 length: 12 amino acids. V was pared by 4 bases and J by 5 bases, with 9 bases between. The CDR3 spells CAISVSFDEQYF. CDR3 DNA sequence: TGTGCCATCAGTGTCAGCTTCGACGAGCAGTACTTC.

This chain uses TRBV28 with TRBJ2-3; 7 nucleotides agree with TRBD1. Trimming at V came to 2 bases and at J to 4 bases, leaving 6 bases not matched to a gene. This CDR3 has 15 amino acids. From germline, CDR1 is MDHEN and CDR2 SYDVKM. This CDR3 reads CASSLQDRDADTQYF. CDR3 DNA: TGTGCCAGCAGTTTACAAGACAGGGACGCAGATACGCAGTATTTT.

This clone was observed once. The V call is TRBV5-1, the J call TRBJ1-4; D ambiguous. Germline assignment: CDR1 SGHRS and CDR2 YFSETQ. The CDR3 spans 14 residues. Deletions cut 2 bases from V and 5 bases from J, with 10 bases between. This chain's CDR3 is CASSFSQPNEKLFF. As DNA, the CDR3 is TGCGCCAGCAGCTTTAGCCAGCCAAATGAAAAACTGTTTTTT.

V is TRBV10-3 and J is TRBJ2-7; 9 nucleotides agree with TRBD2. The CDR3 totals 15 residues. Per germline, CDR1 ENHRY and CDR2 SYGVKD. V shed 1 base and J 4 bases; nucleotides not matched to a gene: 5. This CDR3 reads CAISEFSGREYEQYF. In DNA, the CDR3 is TGTGCCATCAGTGAGTTTAGCGGGAGAGAGTACGAGCAGTACTTC.